A single sample gave rise to the 20 T cell receptor beta chains below, sequenced in a study of blood T cell repertoires in COVID-19 (TCRdb year 2020). Library creation used the immunoSEQ multiplex PCR assay. As stored in TCRdb, this immuneACCESS dataset retains in-frame rearrangements with V and J assigned. A fraction of the clones does not appear; measured against another copy, unresolved V genes explain less than half of the discrepancy, and the remainder lacks a known reason. A total of 150,000 to 200,000 clones appear in this sample, about 80% of them only once. Of the sample, around 7% falls within the top ten clones. The sequenced sample consisted of peripheral blood. Source of these receptors: a woman between 40 and 50 years old with COVID-19, enrolled during active disease.

This CDR3 is CASSPGLFHEQYF. Here the CDR3 DNA reads TGTGCCAGCAGCCCCGGACTCTTCCACGAGCAGTACTTC. The chain is built from TRBV7-2 and TRBJ2-7, with D tentatively TRBD2 (5 bases). The germline CDR1 and CDR2 sequences are SGHTA and FQGNSA. The length of the CDR3 is 13 residues. Trimming stripped 5 bases from V and 5 bases from J, with 13 bases between.

This clone was counted only a few times. The chain combines TRBV7-9 with TRBJ2-7; D remains ambiguous. CDR1 and CDR2 (germline): SEHNR, FQNEAQ (reference sequence). The CDR3 sequence is 11 residues long. V was cut by 10 bases and J by 0 bases, with 7 bases left in between. The CDR3: CAIQFSYEQYF. The CDR3 bases are TGTGCCATCCAATTCTCCTACGAGCAGTACTTC.

The DNA of the CDR3 is TGTGCCAGTAATCCAGCGGGCGGCTACAATGAGCAGTTCTTC. Amino acid sequence: CASNPAGGYNEQFF. The V call is TRBV19, the J call TRBJ2-1; D is possibly TRBD2 (6 bases). The CDR3 has 14 residues. Trimming pared 7 bases from V and 3 bases from J, leaving 13 bases between. Per germline, CDR1 LNHDA and CDR2 SQIVND (reference sequence).

This clone showed up many times. The V gene is TRBV6-6, the J gene TRBJ2-7; 9 bases agree with TRBD1. CDR1 is MNHNY and CDR2 is SVGAGI in the germline V gene (reference sequence). This CDR3 has 21 residues. V lost 6 bases to trimming and J lost 0 bases; unmatched junction nucleotides: 24. CDR3 region: CASSTPKPGQGSFLGSYEQYV. CDR3 DNA: TGTGCCAGCAGCACACCCAAACCGGGACAGGGATCCTTTTTAGGCTCCTACGAGCAGTACGTC.

The chain carries TRBV7-6 and TRBJ2-7, with D tentatively TRBD2 (5 bases). Germline-derived CDR1 and CDR2 are SGHVS and FNYEAQ. CDR3 length: 15 residues. V gave up 6 bases and J gave up 7 bases, with 22 bases separating them. In DNA form, the CDR3 reads TGTGCCAGCAGTCCACGGGAAGCCGCTATCCGGGAGCAGTACTTC. This gives the protein CASSPREAAIREQYF.

This clone appeared a few times. The rearrangement links TRBV10-3 to TRBJ1-6, with D perhaps matching TRBD1 (6 bases). Trimming shortened V by 4 bases and J by 7 bases, and 17 bases separated the two germline ends. The germline V gene encodes CDR1 ENHRY and CDR2 SYGVKD. The CDR3 has 16 residues. CDR3 nucleotide sequence: TGTGCCATCAGTGTAGACCCAGCAGGGGCAAATTCACCCCTCCACTTT. Its protein is CAISVDPAGANSPLHF.

This chain links TRBV11-1 with TRBJ2-2; D is perhaps TRBD2 (6 bases). Trimming left V 5 bases short and J 6 bases short, with 19 bases between. Germline V gene data show CDR1 as SGHAT and CDR2 as FQDESV (reference sequence). CDR3 length equals 16 residues. This chain's CDR3 is CASSRRRAGSPGELFF. The DNA of the CDR3 is TGTGCCAGCAGCCGGCGTCGGGCGGGGAGCCCCGGGGAGCTGTTTTTT. The entire variable domain, with the rest obtained from reference TRBV11-1 and TRBJ2-2, is as follows: EAEVAQSPRYKITEKSQAVAFWCDPISGHATLYWYRQILGQGPELLVQFQDESVVDDSQLPKDRFSAERLKGVDSTLKIQPAELGDSAMYLCASSRRRAGSPGELFFGEGSRLTVL.

This clone was counted between two and nine times. This rearrangement joins TRBV27 to TRBJ1-5, with D hard to call. Germline V gene lookup returns CDR1 MNHEY and CDR2 SMNVEV (reference sequence). There are 12 residues in the CDR3. Trimming removed 5 bases at V and 1 base at J, with 3 bases between. In DNA form, the CDR3 reads TGTGCCAGCAGTCCGAGCAATCAGCCCCAGCATTTT. Translation: CASSPSNQPQHF.

CDR3 amino acids: CASSLGQNTDTQYF. The CDR3 DNA follows: TGTGCCAGCAGCTTAGGACAGAACACAGATACGCAGTATTTT. The chain couples TRBV11-3 to TRBJ2-3, with a possible D match to TRBD1 (5 bases). The CDR3 contains 14 residues. Germline V gene lookup returns CDR1 SGHNT and CDR2 YENEEA. V gave up 1 base and J gave up 2 bases, with 7 bases separating them.

J is TRBJ2-7 and V is TRBV5-1, with 10 bases aligning to TRBD1. This CDR3 spans 15 amino acids. V was pared by 3 bases and J by 3 bases, with 6 bases of the junction left unmatched. Germline loops: CDR1 SGHRS, CDR2 YFSETQ. In DNA form, the CDR3 reads TGCGCCAGCAGCTCTGGACAGGGGGAATTCTACGAGCAGTACTTC. Translation gives CASSSGQGEFYEQYF.

The chain joins TRBV11-3 to TRBJ1-1, with D uncertain. The V end lost 11 bases, the J end lost 0 bases, and 16 bases lay between the germline ends. CDR3 length: 14 residues. The germline V gene has CDR1 SGHNT and CDR2 YENEEA. The DNA for the CDR3 is TGTGCCGTGAAAAGCGGCGGGGTGAACACTGAAGCTTTCTTT. It codes for CAVKSGGVNTEAFF.

The V gene is TRBV20-1, the J gene TRBJ2-4, with D possibly being TRBD2 (7 bases). Germline CDR1 DFQATT, CDR2 SNEGSKA (reference sequence). This CDR3 has 15 residues. The V end was cut by 3 bases, the J end by 7 bases, with 19 bases between. The DNA of the CDR3 is TGCAGTGCTAGTTGGGCTGAGGGAGGGGGGAACATTCAGTACTTC. Its translation is CSASWAEGGGNIQYF.

The chain carries TRBV11-2 and TRBJ1-2; 9 nucleotides line up with TRBD1. The CDR3 extends over 18 amino acids. Germline V gives CDR1 SGHAT, CDR2 FQNNGV. Trimming removed 5 bases from V and 3 bases from J; junction bases left unmatched: 16. CDR3 coding DNA: TGTGCCAGCAGCCCGTCGCCGGGACAGGGTATTTCGCACTATGGCTACACCTTC. Translating gives CASSPSPGQGISHYGYTF.

This clone was seen a single time. The chain uses TRBV4-2 and TRBJ2-5, with D possibly TRBD1 on 6 matching bases. V lost 0 bases and J 5 bases, leaving 13 bases between the germline ends. Germline CDR1 is LGHNA and CDR2 is YNFKEQ. This CDR3 contains 15 residues. CDR3 DNA sequence: TGTGCCAGCAGCCAAGATGTGGGGGACACGGAGACCCAGTACTTC. It specifies CASSQDVGDTETQYF.

This chain uses TRBV7-9 with TRBJ2-7, with 9 bases identical to TRBD2. Germline CDR1 and CDR2: SEHNR and FQNEAQ (reference sequence). The V segment lost 0 bases and the J segment 5 bases; nucleotides outside the gene matches: 8. CDR3 length: 16 residues. In DNA form, the CDR3 reads TGTGCCAGCAGCTTAGCGTGCCTAGCGGGAATGCACGAGCAGTACTTC. The encoded protein is CASSLACLAGMHEQYF.

This chain joins TRBV7-9 and TRBJ2-1, with D possibly TRBD2 on 6 matching bases. The V end lost 5 bases, the J end lost 4 bases, and 15 bases lay between the germline ends. This CDR3 is built from 15 residues. The germline gives CDR1 SEHNR, CDR2 FQNEAQ (reference sequence). The CDR3 DNA follows: TGTGCCAGCAGCCAACCGGGACTTTTATACAATGAGCAGTTCTTC. Translation: CASSQPGLLYNEQFF. The full variable domain, rest sourced from reference TRBV7-9 and TRBJ2-1, is DTGVSQNPRHKITKRGQNVTFRCDPISEHNRLYWYRQTLGQGPEFLTYFQNEAQLEKSRLLSDRFSAERPKGSFSTLEIQRTEQGDSAMYLCASSQPGLLYNEQFFGPGTRLTVL.

This chain joins TRBV19 and TRBJ1-1; TRBD1 matches at 7 bases. V trimming: 4 bases; J trimming: 1 base; junction bases outside the gene matches: 6. CDR1 is LNHDA and CDR2 is SQIVND in the germline V gene (reference sequence). The CDR3 consists of 15 residues. CDR3 DNA: TGTGCCAGTAGTAAGGACAGGTTAAAGAACACTGAAGCTTTCTTT. It is translated as CASSKDRLKNTEAFF.

The gene calls are TRBV11-2 and TRBJ2-3; D call uncertain. V was trimmed by 5 bases and J by 6 bases, leaving 21 bases between them. Germline assignment: CDR1 SGHAT and CDR2 FQNNGV. The CDR3 loop spans 16 amino acids. The CDR3 region is CASSMLTPPRSDTQYF. CDR3 coding DNA: TGTGCCAGCAGCATGCTGACTCCTCCAAGGTCGGATACGCAGTATTTT.

The chain links TRBV5-1 to TRBJ2-3, with D possibly being TRBD1 (6 bases). From germline, CDR1 is SGHRS and CDR2 YFSETQ. There are 15 residues in the CDR3. The germline V and J ends were trimmed by 2 bases and 2 bases, with 12 bases remaining between them. The CDR3: CASSFRGQLTDTQYF. In DNA, the CDR3 is TGCGCCAGCAGCTTTAGGGGACAACTCACAGATACGCAGTATTTT.

The chain couples TRBV4-2 to TRBJ2-1; perhaps TRBD1 as D (6 bases). The germline CDR1 and CDR2 sequences are LGHNA and YNFKEQ. Trimming shortened V by 5 bases and J by 0 bases, and 14 bases separated the two germline ends. The CDR3 length is 16 residues. The CDR3 is CASSGTGTLSYNEQFF. The CDR3 region has the DNA TGTGCCAGCAGCGGAACCGGGACACTCTCCTACAATGAGCAGTTCTTC.